The source of this T cell receptor (beta chain) is a study of blood T cell repertoires in COVID-19. Whole-study context: Some COVID-19 samples were acute and others convalescent; all came from the United States, Italy and Spain.

This CDR3 comprises 15 residues. Trimming shortened V by 1 base and J by 1 base, and 10 bases separated the two germline ends. CDR1 is MGHRA and CDR2 is YSYEKL in the germline V gene. Original processing methods: The assay estimated nucleated cells by amplifying reference gene primers. Generated by immunoSEQ multiplex PCR, the TCRdb table keeps only in-frame clones and is missing some. The V and J calls and clone size are taken from that table; D and trimming were inferred from the DNA. In the table there are some 200,000 clones, 70% to 85% of which are singletons. V gene TRBV4-1 combines with J gene TRBJ2-5; possibly TRBD2 for D (6 bases). The material sequenced was peripheral blood. This clonotype was obtained from a woman in her thirties or forties who had recovered from COVID-19. The CDR3 reads CASSQGRVIQETQYF. The CDR3 bases are TGCGCCAGCAGCCAAGGGAGGGTTATCCAAGAGACCCAGTACTTC.